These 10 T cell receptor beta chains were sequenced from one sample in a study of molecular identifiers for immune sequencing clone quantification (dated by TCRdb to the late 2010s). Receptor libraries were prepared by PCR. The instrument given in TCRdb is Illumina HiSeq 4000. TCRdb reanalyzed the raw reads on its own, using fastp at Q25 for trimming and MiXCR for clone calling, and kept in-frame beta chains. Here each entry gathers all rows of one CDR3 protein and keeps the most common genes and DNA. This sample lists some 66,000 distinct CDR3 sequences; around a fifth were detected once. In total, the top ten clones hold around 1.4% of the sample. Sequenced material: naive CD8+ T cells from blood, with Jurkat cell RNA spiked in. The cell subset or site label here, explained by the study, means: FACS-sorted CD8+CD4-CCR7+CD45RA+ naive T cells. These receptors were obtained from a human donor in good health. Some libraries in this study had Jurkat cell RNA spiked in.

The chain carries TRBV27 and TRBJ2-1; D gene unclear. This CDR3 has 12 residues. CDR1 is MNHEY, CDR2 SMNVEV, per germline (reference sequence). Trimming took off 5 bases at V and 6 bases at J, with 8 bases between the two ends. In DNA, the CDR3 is TGTGCCAGCAGTCGTGGGGTCAATGAGCAGTTCTTC. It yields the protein CASSRGVNEQFF.

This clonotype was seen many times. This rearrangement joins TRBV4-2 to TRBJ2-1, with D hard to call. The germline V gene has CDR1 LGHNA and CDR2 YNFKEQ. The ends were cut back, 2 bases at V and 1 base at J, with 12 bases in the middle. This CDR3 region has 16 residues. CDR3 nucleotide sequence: TGTGCCAGCAGCCAACGTGGATCAGGATCCTACAATGAGCAGTTCTTC. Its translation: CASSQRGSGSYNEQFF.

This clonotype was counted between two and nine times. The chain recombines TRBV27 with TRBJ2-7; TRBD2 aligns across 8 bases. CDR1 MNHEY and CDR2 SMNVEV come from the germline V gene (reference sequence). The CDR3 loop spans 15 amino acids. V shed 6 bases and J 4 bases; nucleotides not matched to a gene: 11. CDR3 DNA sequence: TGTGCCAGCAGCATCAGCGGACTAGCAGGGTACGAGCAGTACTTC. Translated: CASSISGLAGYEQYF.

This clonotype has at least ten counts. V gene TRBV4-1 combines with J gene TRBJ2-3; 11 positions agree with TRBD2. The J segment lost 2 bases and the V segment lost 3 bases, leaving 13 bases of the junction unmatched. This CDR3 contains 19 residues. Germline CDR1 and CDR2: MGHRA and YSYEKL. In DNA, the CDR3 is TGCGCCAGCAGCCAGGCATGGACTAGCGGGCCATGGAACACAGATACGCAGTATTTT. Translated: CASSQAWTSGPWNTDTQYF.

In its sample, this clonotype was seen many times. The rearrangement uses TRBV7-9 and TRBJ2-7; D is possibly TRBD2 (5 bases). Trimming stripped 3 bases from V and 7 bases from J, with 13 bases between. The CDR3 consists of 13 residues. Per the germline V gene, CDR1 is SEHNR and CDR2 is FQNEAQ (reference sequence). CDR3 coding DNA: TGTGCCAGCAGCTTCGGGGAGTCGAAGGAGCAGTACTTC. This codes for CASSFGESKEQYF. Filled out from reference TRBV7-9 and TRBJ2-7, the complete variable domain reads DTGVSQNPRHKITKRGQNVTFRCDPISEHNRLYWYRQTLGQGPEFLTYFQNEAQLEKSRLLSDRFSAERPKGSFSTLEIQRTEQGDSAMYLCASSFGESKEQYFGPGTRLTVT.

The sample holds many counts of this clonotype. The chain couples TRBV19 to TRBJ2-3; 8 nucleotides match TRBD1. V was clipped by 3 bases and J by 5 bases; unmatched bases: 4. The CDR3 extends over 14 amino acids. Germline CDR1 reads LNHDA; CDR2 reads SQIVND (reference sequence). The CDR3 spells CASSMGTGEDTQYF. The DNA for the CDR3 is TGTGCCAGTAGTATGGGGACAGGAGAAGATACGCAGTATTTT.

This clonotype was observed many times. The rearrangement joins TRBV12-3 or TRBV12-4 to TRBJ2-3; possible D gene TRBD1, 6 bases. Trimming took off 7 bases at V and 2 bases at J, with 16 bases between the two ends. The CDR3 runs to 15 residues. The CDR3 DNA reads TGTGCCAGCACCTTCGACAGGCCTACCACAGATACGCAGTATTTT. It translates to CASTFDRPTTDTQYF.

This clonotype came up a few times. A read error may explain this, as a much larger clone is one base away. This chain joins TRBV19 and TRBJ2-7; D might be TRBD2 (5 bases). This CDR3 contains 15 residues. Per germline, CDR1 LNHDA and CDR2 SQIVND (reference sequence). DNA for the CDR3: TGTGCCGGTAGTTACGGTCCGGGAACCTCCTACGAGCAGTACTTC. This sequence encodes CAGSYGPGTSYEQYF.

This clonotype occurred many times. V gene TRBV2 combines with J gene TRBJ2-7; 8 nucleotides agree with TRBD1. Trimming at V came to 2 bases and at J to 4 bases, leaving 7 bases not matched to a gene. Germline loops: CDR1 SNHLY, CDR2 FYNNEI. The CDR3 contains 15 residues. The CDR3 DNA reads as TGTGCCAGCAGTGAATGGGCAGGGGGCCGATACGAGCAGTACTTC. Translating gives CASSEWAGGRYEQYF.

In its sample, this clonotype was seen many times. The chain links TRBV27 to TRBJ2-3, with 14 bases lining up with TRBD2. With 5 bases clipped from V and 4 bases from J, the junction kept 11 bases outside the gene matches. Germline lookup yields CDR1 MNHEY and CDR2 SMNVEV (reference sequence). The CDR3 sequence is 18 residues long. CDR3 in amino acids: CASSPGTSGSLTADTQYF. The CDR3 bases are TGTGCCAGCAGTCCGGGGACTAGCGGGAGCCTAACGGCAGATACGCAGTATTTT.